This T cell receptor (beta chain) comes out of a study of cytotoxic CD8 clonotypes in ibrutinib-treated CLL. The wider study: In all, about eleven patients were relapsed/refractory, some 14 were treatment-naive and some 17 were IGHV unmutated. Each sample contained, on average, 255,043 productive templates and nearly 95,000 productive rearrangements.

Repertoires were generated with immunoSEQ multiplex PCR, while TCRdb's copy carries only in-frame clones and drops some. The sample holds roughly 47,000 clones, about half seen once. There are 15 residues in the CDR3. This receptor was taken from a human donor with chronic lymphocytic leukemia. The sequencing used PBMCs, collected after 12 months of ibrutinib treatment. This sequence joins TRBV21-1 and TRBJ1-6. TRBV21-1 is reported as a pseudogene. The CDR3 spells CASPFVGGQNSPLHF. CDR3 in DNA: TGTGCCAGCCCCTTCGTTGGGGGGCAAAATTCACCCCTCCACTTT.